Listed below are T cell receptor beta chains from one sample, sequenced in a study of blood T cells in healthy people across ages. TCRdb analysed the 5' RACE reads with MiXCR anew, one entry per CDR3 protein. The top ten clones hold over 7% of a sample with around 1.7 million distinct CDR3 sequences, roughly 27% of them seen once. Sequencing input: blood. The receptors originated from a woman under 40 in good health. The CDR3 runs from the conserved cysteine through the conserved F or W. A D gene is named only where the DNA matches it firmly. Size is omitted from some rows. Given values are once, few, many or a class for expanded clones.

TRBV3-1	TRBJ2-5	-	TRBD2	17	CASSQAFQRGEEETQYF	TGTGCCAGCAGCCAAGCCTTTCAGCGGGGGGAAGAGGAGACCCAGTACTTC
TRBV7-6	TRBJ1-6	few	-	15	CASSLEAGWNSPLHF	TGTGCCAGCAGCTTAGAAGCAGGGTGGAATTCACCCCTCCACTTT
TRBV28	TRBJ2-7	-	-	15	CASSSTSRGFYEQYF	TGTGCCAGCAGTTCCACGAGTCGCGGGTTTTACGAGCAGTACTTC
TRBV9	TRBJ2-7	many	-	13	CASSVGTSYEQYF	TGTGCCAGCAGCGTCGGCACTTCCTACGAGCAGTACTTC
TRBV20-1	TRBJ1-2	-	TRBD1	17	CSARDQGGLHHNYGYTF	TGCAGTGCTAGAGATCAGGGGGGGCTACACCATAACTATGGCTACACCTTC
TRBV28	TRBJ2-7	-	-	14	CASSFPAGNYEQYF	TGTGCCAGCAGTTTCCCAGCGGGCAACTACGAGCAGTACTTC
TRBV6-6	TRBJ2-3	-	-	17	CASSYGWAAEWADTQYF	TGTGCCAGCAGTTACGGCTGGGCCGCTGAATGGGCAGATACGCAGTATTTT
TRBV10-3	TRBJ2-5	-	TRBD2	19	CAISERVAGRPQYQETQYF	TGTGCCATCAGTGAGAGAGTAGCGGGCCGTCCCCAGTACCAAGAGACCCAGTACTTC
TRBV12-3/TRBV12-4	TRBJ1-1	-	TRBD1	15	CASSLTGARNTEAFF	TGTGCCAGCAGTTTGACAGGGGCCCGGAACACTGAAGCTTTCTTT
TRBV6-2/TRBV6-3	TRBJ1-2	few	-	12	CASSYDSGGYTF	TGTGCCAGCAGTTACGATAGCGGCGGCTACACCTTC
TRBV7-9	TRBJ1-1	-	-	12	CASSSWGAEAFF	TGTGCCAGCAGCTCTTGGGGGGCTGAAGCTTTCTTT
TRBV12-3/TRBV12-4	TRBJ1-2	-	-	14	CASSLTRSNYGYTF	TGTGCCAGCAGTTTGACAAGATCTAACTATGGCTACACCTTC
TRBV5-1	TRBJ2-3	-	TRBD2	14	CVSRQREQLDTQYF	TGCGTCAGCAGACAGCGGGAGCAGTTAGATACGCAGTATTTT
TRBV19	TRBJ1-2	-	TRBD1	17	CASIQGRPGGITYGYTF	TGTGCCAGTATACAAGGCCGCCCAGGGGGCATCACCTATGGCTACACCTTC
TRBV18	TRBJ1-6	-	TRBD1	14	CASPREQGGSPLHF	TGTGCCAGCCCACGGGAACAGGGGGGTTCACCCCTCCACTTT
TRBV20-1	TRBJ1-5	few	-	13	CSARDRGNQPQHF	TGCAGTGCTAGAGATAGGGGGAATCAGCCCCAGCATTTT
TRBV5-1	TRBJ2-5	-	-	13	CASNPGDRETQYF	TGCGCCAGCAACCCAGGAGACCGGGAGACCCAGTACTTC
TRBV30	TRBJ2-1	-	-	14	CAWSAWGAYNEQFF	TGTGCCTGGAGCGCATGGGGGGCCTACAATGAGCAGTTCTTC
TRBV7-9	TRBJ1-2	once	TRBD1	14	CASSDDRGGKGYTF	TGTGCCAGCAGCGACGACAGGGGAGGGAAGGGCTACACCTTC
TRBV14	TRBJ1-1	few	-	13	CASSRGSPTEAFF	TGTGCCAGCAGCCGCGGCAGCCCCACTGAAGCTTTCTTT
TRBV18	TRBJ2-7	many	TRBD2	14	CASSPLGGSYEQYF	TGTGCCAGCTCACCTTTGGGAGGGTCCTACGAGCAGTACTTC
TRBV2	TRBJ2-5	-	-	12	CASSGTAGTQYF	TGTGCCAGCAGTGGGACCGCGGGGACCCAGTACTTC
TRBV10-2	TRBJ2-2	few	TRBD2	16	CASRLRIAGYTGELFF	TGCGCCAGCCGATTGAGAATAGCGGGGTACACCGGGGAGCTGTTTTTT
TRBV29-1	TRBJ1-2	-	-	12	CSGRDTYYDYTF	TGCAGCGGGCGGGACACGTACTATGACTACACCTTC
TRBV12-5	TRBJ2-1	many	-	17	CASGLPRWRGSYNEQFF	TGTGCTAGTGGTTTGCCGCGCTGGCGCGGCTCCTACAATGAGCAGTTCTTC
TRBV7-2	TRBJ2-2	few	-	15	CASSPLTGNTGELFF	TGTGCCAGCAGCCCCCTGACAGGGAACACCGGGGAGCTGTTTTTT
TRBV5-1	TRBJ2-7	few	-	14	CASSPSSLSYEQYF	TGCGCCAGCAGCCCGAGCTCCTTATCCTACGAGCAGTACTTC
TRBV6-2/TRBV6-3	TRBJ2-7	-	-	18	CASSFGVGGGTFGYEQYF	TGTGCCAGCAGTTTCGGCGTAGGAGGTGGAACTTTCGGCTACGAGCAGTACTTC